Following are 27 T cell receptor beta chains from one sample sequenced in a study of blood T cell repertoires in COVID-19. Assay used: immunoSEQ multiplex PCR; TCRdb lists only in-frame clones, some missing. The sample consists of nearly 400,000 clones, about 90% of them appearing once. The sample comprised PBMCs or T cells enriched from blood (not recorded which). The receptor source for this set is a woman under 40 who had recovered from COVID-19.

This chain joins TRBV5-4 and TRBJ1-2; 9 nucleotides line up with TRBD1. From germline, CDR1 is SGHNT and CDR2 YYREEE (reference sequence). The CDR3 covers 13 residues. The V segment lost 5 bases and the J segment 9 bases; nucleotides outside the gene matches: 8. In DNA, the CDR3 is TGTGCCAGCAGGACCGGGACAGGGCGGCGCTACACCTTC. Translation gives CASRTGTGRRYTF. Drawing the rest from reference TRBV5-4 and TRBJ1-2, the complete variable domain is ETGVTQSPTHLIKTRGQQVTLRCSSQSGHNTVSWYQQALGQGPQFIFQYYREEENGRGNFPPRFSGLQFPNYSSELNVNALELDDSALYLCASRTGTGRRYTFGSGTRLTVV.

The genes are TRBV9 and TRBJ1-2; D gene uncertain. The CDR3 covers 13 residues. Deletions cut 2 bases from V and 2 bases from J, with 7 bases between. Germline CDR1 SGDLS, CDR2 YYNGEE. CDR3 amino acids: CASSVRANYGYTF. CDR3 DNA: TGTGCCAGCAGCGTTAGAGCGAACTATGGCTACACCTTC.

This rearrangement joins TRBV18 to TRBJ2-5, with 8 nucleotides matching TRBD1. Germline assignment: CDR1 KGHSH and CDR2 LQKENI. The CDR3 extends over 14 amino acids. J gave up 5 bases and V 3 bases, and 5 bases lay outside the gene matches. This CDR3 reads CASSPGQGGETQYF. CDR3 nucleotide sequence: TGTGCCAGCTCACCTGGACAGGGCGGCGAGACCCAGTACTTC.

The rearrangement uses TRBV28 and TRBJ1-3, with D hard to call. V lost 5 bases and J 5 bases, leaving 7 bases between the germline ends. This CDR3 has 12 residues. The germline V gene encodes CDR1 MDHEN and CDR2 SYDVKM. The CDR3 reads CASSGSRNTIYF. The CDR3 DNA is TGTGCCAGCAGTGGGAGTCGAAACACCATATATTTT.

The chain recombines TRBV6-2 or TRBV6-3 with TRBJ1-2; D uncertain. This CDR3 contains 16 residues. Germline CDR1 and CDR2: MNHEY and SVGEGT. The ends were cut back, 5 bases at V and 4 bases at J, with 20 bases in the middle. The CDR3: CASSKAKPMSGYGYTF. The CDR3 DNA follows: TGTGCCAGCAGTAAAGCAAAGCCCATGTCGGGCTATGGCTACACCTTC.

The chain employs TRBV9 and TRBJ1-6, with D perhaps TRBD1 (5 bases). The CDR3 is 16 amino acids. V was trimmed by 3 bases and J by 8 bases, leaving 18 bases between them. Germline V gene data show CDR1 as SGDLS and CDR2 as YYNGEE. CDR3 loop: CASSDRIRATDSPLHF. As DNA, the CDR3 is TGTGCCAGCAGCGACCGAATCAGGGCGACGGATTCACCCCTCCACTTT.

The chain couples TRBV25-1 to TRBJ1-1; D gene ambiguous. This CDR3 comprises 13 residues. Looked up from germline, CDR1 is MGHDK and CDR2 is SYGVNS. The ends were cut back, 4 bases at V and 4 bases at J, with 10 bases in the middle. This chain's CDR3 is CASSGPLGTEAFF. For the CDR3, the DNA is TGTGCCAGCAGTGGGCCTCTAGGCACTGAAGCTTTCTTT. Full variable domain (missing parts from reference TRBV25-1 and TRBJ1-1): EADIYQTPRYLVIGTGKKITLECSQTMGHDKMYWYQQDPGMELHLIHYSYGVNSTEKGDLSSESTVSRIRTEHFPLTLESARPSHTSQYLCASSGPLGTEAFFGQGTRLTVV.

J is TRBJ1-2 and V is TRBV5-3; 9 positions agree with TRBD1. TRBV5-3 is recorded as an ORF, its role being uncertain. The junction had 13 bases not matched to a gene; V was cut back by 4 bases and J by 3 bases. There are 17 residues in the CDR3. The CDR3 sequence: CARSRRTGALCDYGYTF. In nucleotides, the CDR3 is TGTGCCAGAAGCCGAAGGACAGGGGCTTTGTGTGACTATGGCTACACCTTC.

The CDR3, as DNA: TGTGCCAGTAGTATGGAGGACGCACAAAAAGTAAACTATGGCTACACCTTC. It specifies CASSMEDAQKVNYGYTF. The chain recombines TRBV19 with TRBJ1-2; D gene unclear. V lost 3 bases to trimming and J lost 2 bases, with 19 bases between them. The CDR3 is 17 amino acids. Germline lookup yields CDR1 LNHDA and CDR2 SQIVND (reference sequence). The full variable domain, completed using reference TRBV19 and TRBJ1-2, is DGGITQSPKYLFRKEGQNVTLSCEQNLNHDAMYWYRQDPGQGLRLIYYSQIVNDFQKGDIAEGYSVSREKKESFPLTVTSAQKNPTAFYLCASSMEDAQKVNYGYTFGSGTRLTVV.

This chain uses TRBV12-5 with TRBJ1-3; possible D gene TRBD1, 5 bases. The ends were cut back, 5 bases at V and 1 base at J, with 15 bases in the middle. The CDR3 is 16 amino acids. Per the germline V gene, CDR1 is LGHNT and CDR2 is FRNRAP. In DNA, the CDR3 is TGTGCTAGTGGTGCCGGCCAGGGTCAATCTGGAAACACCATATATTTT. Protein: CASGAGQGQSGNTIYF.

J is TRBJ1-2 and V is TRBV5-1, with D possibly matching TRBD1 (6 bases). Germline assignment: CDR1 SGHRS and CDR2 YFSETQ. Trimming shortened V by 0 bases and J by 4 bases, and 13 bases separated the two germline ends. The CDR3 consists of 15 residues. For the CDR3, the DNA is TGCGCCAGCAGCTTGGATGGGGGCTTGGGCTATGGCTACACCTTC. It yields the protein CASSLDGGLGYGYTF. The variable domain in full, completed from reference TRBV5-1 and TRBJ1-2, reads KAGVTQTPRYLIKTRGQQVTLSCSPISGHRSVSWYQQTPGQGLQFLFEYFSETQRNKGNFPGRFSGRQFSNSRSEMNVSTLELGDSALYLCASSLDGGLGYGYTFGSGTRLTVV.

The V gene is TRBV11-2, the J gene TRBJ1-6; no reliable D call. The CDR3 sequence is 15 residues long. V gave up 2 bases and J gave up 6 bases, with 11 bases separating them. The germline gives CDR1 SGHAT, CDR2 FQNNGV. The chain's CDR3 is CASSLNQAVNSPLHF. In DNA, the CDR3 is TGTGCCAGCAGCTTAAATCAGGCTGTTAATTCACCCCTCCACTTT. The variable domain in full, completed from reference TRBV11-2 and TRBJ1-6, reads EAGVAQSPRYKIIEKRQSVAFWCNPISGHATLYWYQQILGQGPKLLIQFQNNGVVDDSQLPKDRFSAERLKGVDSTLKIQPAKLEDSAVYLCASSLNQAVNSPLHFGNGTRLTVT.

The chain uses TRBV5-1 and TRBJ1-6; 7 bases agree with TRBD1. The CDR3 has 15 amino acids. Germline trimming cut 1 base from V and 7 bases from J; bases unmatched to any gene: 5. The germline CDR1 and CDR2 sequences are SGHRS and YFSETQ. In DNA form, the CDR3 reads TGCGCCAGCAGCTTGCGTGGGACAGAAAATTCACCCCTCCACTTT. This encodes CASSLRGTENSPLHF.

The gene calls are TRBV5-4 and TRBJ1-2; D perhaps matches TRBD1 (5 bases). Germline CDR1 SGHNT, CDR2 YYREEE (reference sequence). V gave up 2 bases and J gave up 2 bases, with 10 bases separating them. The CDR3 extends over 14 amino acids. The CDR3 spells CASSFLGANYGYTF. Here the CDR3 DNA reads TGTGCCAGCAGCTTTTTAGGGGCCAACTATGGCTACACCTTC.

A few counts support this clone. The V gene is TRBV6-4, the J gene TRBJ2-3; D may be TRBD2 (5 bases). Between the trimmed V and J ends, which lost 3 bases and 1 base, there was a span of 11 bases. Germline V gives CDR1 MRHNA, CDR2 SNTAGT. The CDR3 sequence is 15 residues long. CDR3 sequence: CASSEALGGTDTQYF. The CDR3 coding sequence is TGTGCCAGCAGTGAAGCTTTGGGAGGCACAGATACGCAGTATTTT.

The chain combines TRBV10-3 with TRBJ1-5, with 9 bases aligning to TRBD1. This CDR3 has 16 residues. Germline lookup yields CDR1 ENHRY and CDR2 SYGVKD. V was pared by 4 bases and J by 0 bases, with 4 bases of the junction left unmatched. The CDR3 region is CAISADRGYSNQPQHF. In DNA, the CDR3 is TGTGCCATCAGTGCTGACAGGGGGTATAGCAATCAGCCCCAGCATTTT.

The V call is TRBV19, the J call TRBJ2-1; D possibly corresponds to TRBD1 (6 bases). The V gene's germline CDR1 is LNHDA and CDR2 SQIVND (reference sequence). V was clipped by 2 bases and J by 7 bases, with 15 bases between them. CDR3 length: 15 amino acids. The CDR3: CASSIIADSINEQFF. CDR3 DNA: TGTGCCAGTAGTATAATTGCGGACAGCATAAATGAGCAGTTCTTC.

CDR3 DNA sequence: TGTGCCAGCATACTGGCTTGGGACAGGGTAGAGGGCTACACCTTC. Protein sequence: CASILAWDRVEGYTF. The genes are TRBV2 and TRBJ1-2, with 9 bases that match TRBD1. V dropped 7 bases and J dropped 8; count of bases not matched to a gene: 14. Germline V gene data show CDR1 as SNHLY and CDR2 as FYNNEI. The CDR3 loop spans 15 amino acids. Complete variable domain (other parts from reference TRBV2 and TRBJ1-2): EPEVTQTPSHQVTQMGQEVILRCVPISNHLYFYWYRQILGQKVEFLVSFYNNEISEKSEIFDDQFSVERPDGSNFTLKIRSTKLEDSAMYFCASILAWDRVEGYTFGSGTRLTVV.

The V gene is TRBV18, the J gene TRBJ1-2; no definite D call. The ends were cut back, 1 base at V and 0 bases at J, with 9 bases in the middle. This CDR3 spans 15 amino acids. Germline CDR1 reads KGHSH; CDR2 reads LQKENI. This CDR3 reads CASSPLPEANYGYTF. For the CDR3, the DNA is TGTGCCAGCTCACCACTGCCAGAAGCTAACTATGGCTACACCTTC.

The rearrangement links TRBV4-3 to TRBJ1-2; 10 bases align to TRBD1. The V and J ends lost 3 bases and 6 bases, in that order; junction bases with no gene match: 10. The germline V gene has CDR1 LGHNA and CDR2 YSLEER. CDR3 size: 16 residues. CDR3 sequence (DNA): TGCGCCAGCAGCCAGGCCTACCGGGACAGGGGAAATGGCTACACCTTC. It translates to CASSQAYRDRGNGYTF.

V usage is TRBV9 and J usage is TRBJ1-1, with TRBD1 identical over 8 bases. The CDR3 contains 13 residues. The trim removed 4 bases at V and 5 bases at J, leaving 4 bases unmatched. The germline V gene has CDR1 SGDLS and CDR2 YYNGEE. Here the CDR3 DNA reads TGTGCCAGCAGCCCCACAGGGGGGACTGAAGCTTTCTTT. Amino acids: CASSPTGGTEAFF.

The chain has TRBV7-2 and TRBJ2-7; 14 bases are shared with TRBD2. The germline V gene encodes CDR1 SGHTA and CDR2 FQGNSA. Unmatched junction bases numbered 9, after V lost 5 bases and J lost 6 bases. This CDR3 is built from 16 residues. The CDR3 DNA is TGTGCCAGCAGCCTGATAAGGACTAGCGGGGGGTTCGAGCAGTACTTC. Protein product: CASSLIRTSGGFEQYF.

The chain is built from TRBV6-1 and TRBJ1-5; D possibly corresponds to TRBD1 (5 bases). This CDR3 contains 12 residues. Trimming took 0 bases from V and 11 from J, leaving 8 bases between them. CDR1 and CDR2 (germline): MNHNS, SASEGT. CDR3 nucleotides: TGTGCCAGCAGTGAAGCCCTCAGGGCCCAGCATTTT. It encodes CASSEALRAQHF.

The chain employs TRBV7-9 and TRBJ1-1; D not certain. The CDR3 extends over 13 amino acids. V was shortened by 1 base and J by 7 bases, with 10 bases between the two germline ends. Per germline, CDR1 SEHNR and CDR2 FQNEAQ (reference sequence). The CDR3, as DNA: TGTGCCAGCAGCTTAGTAAGTGAGGGTGAAGCTTTCTTT. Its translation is CASSLVSEGEAFF.

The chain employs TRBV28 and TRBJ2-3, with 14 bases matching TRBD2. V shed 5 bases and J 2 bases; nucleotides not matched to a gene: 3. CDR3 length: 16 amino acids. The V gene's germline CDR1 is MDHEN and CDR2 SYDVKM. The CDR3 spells CASSRTSGGNTDTQYF. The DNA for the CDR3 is TGTGCCAGCAGTCGGACTAGCGGGGGGAACACAGATACGCAGTATTTT.

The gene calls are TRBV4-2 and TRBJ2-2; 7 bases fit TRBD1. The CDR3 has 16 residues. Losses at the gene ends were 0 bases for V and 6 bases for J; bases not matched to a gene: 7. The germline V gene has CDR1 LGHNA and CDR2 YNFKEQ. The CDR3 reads CASSQDETGFSGELFF. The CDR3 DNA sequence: TGTGCCAGCAGCCAAGATGAGACAGGGTTTTCCGGGGAGCTGTTTTTT.

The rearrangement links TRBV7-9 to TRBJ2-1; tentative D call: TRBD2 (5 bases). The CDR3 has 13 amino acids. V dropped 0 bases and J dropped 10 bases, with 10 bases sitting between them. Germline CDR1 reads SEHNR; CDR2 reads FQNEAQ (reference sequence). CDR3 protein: CASSLAGGGEQFF. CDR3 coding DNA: TGTGCCAGCAGCTTAGCAGGAGGCGGGGAGCAGTTCTTC.